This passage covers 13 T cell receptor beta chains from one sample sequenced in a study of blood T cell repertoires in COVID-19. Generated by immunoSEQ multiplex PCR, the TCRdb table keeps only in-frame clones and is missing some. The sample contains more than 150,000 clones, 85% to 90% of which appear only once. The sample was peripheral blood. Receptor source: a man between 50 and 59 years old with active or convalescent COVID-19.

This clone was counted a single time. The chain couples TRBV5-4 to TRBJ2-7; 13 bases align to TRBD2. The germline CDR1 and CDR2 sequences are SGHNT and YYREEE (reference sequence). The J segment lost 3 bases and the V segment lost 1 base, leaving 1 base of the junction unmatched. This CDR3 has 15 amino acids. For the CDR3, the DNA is TGTGCCAGCAGCTTGAGACTAGCGGGAGGCTACGAGCAGTACTTC. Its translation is CASSLRLAGGYEQYF.

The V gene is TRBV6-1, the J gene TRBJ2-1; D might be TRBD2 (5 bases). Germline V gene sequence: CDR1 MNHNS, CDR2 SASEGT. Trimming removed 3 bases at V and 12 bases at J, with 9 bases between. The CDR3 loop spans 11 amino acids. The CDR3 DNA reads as TGTGCCAGCAGTGATCGGACTTGGCAGTTCTTC. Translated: CASSDRTWQFF.

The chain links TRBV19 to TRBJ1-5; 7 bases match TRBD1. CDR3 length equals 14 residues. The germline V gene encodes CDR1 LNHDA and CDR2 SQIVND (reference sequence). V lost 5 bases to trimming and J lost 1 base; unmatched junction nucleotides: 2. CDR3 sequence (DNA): TGTGCCAGTAGTGCGACAGGGAGCAATCAGCCCCAGCATTTT. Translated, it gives CASSATGSNQPQHF.

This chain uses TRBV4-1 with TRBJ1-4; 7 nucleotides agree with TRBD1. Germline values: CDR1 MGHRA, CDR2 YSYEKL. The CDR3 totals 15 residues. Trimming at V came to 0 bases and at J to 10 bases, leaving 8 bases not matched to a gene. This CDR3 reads CASSQDGTDHGKLFF. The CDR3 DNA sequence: TGCGCCAGCAGCCAAGATGGGACAGACCACGGAAAACTGTTTTTT.

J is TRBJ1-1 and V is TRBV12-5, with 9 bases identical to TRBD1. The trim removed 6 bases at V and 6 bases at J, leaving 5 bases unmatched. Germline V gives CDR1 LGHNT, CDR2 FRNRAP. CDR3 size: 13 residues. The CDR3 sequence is CASGADRGSEAFF. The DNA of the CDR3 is TGTGCTAGTGGCGCGGACAGGGGCTCTGAAGCTTTCTTT.

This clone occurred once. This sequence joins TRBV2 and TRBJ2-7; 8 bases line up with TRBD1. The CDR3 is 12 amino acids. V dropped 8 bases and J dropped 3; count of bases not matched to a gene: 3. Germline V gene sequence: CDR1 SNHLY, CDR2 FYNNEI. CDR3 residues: CASRTGLYEQYF. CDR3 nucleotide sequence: TGTGCCAGCCGGACAGGGCTCTACGAGCAGTACTTC. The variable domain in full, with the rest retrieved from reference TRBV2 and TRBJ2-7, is EPEVTQTPSHQVTQMGQEVILRCVPISNHLYFYWYRQILGQKVEFLVSFYNNEISEKSEIFDDQFSVERPDGSNFTLKIRSTKLEDSAMYFCASRTGLYEQYFGPGTRLTVT.

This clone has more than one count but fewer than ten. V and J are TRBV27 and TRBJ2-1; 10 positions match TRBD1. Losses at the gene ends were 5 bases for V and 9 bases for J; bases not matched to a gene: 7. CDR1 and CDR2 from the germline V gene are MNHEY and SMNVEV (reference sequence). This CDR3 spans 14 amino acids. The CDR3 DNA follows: TGTGCCAGCAGTCACCGGGACAGGGGTATTGAGCAGTTCTTC. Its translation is CASSHRDRGIEQFF.

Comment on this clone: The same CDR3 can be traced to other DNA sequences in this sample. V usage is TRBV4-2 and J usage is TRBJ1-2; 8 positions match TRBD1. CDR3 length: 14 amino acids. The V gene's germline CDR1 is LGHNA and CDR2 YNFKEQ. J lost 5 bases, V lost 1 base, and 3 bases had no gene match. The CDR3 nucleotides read TGTGCCAGCAGCCAAGGGACAGGGCCATATGGCTACACCTTC. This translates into CASSQGTGPYGYTF.

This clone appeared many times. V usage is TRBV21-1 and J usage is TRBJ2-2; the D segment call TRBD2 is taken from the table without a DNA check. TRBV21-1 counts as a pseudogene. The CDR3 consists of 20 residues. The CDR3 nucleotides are TGTGCCAGCAGCACCTACCGGGACTCGCGGGGGGGTTGGGGCACCGGGGAGCTGTTTTTT. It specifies CASSTYRDSRGGWGTGELFF.

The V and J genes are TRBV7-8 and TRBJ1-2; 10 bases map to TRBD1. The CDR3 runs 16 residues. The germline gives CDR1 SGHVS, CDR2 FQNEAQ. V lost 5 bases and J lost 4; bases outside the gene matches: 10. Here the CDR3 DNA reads TGTGCCAGCAGCGGCAAGACAGGGGGCGAAGGCTATGGCTACACCTTC. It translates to CASSGKTGGEGYGYTF.

The CDR3 loop reads CASSSRLLAGAYFGYEQYF. DNA of the CDR3: TGTGCCAGCAGTTCTAGGCTCCTAGCGGGAGCTTATTTTGGTTACGAGCAGTACTTC. This chain connects TRBV2 to TRBJ2-7; 10 bases are a match to TRBD2. Germline CDR1 reads SNHLY; CDR2 reads FYNNEI. Germline trimming cut 5 bases from V and 4 bases from J; bases unmatched to any gene: 20. The CDR3 loop spans 19 amino acids.

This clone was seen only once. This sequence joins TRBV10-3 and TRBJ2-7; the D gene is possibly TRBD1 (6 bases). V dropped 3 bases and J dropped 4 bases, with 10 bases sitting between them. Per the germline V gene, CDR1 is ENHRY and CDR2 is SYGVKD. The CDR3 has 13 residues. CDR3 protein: CAISEWTAYEQYF. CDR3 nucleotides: TGTGCCATCAGTGAATGGACAGCTTACGAGCAGTACTTC.

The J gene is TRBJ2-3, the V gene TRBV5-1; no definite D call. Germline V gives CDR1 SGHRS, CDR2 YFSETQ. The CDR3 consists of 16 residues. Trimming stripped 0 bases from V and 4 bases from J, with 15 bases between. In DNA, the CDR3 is TGCGCCAGCAGCTTGGCCTCGGGTTCTCGCGCAGATACGCAGTATTTT. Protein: CASSLASGSRADTQYF. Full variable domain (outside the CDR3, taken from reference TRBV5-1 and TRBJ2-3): KAGVTQTPRYLIKTRGQQVTLSCSPISGHRSVSWYQQTPGQGLQFLFEYFSETQRNKGNFPGRFSGRQFSNSRSEMNVSTLELGDSALYLCASSLASGSRADTQYFGPGTRLTVL.